This T cell receptor (beta chain) was recovered during a study of T cells in Graves' hyperthyroidism and ophthalmopathy. For the study at large: Peripheral blood sampling occurred at initial diagnosis, before any treatment.

Findings and caveats of the study: Among thyroid clonotypes expanded above 0.001, most also appeared in blood.

V was shortened by 11 bases and J by 3 bases, with 16 bases between the two germline ends. Germline V gives CDR1 WNHNN, CDR2 SYGVQD (reference sequence). This CDR3 contains 13 residues. As regards this clonotype: The target antigen is unknown. A single base separates this from a much larger clone, so it may be a read error.

The TCR beta CDR3 regions underwent amplification using RNA transcripts as the source. An initial round of RT-PCR targeting the TCR CDR3 relied on the HTBI primer set. TCRdb processed the multiplex PCR reads anew with MiXCR; each CDR3 protein has one entry. There are 650,000 to 850,000 distinct CDR3 sequences in the sample; roughly 20% occur only once, and over 15% lies in the top ten. Exclusion criteria comprised uncontrolled infection, other autoimmune disease, pregnancy or lactation. A roughly 10 ml volume of fresh peripheral blood provided the PBMCs. Sequencing was carried out using blood. The source is a woman in her 50s with Graves' hyperthyroidism that later progressed to Graves' ophthalmopathy. The chain couples TRBV10-1 to TRBJ1-1, with TRBD1 as a possible D gene (6 bases). The CDR3 spells CAGPRTDDTEAFF. The DNA of the CDR3 is TGCGCCGGGCCGCGGACAGACGACACTGAAGCTTTCTTT.